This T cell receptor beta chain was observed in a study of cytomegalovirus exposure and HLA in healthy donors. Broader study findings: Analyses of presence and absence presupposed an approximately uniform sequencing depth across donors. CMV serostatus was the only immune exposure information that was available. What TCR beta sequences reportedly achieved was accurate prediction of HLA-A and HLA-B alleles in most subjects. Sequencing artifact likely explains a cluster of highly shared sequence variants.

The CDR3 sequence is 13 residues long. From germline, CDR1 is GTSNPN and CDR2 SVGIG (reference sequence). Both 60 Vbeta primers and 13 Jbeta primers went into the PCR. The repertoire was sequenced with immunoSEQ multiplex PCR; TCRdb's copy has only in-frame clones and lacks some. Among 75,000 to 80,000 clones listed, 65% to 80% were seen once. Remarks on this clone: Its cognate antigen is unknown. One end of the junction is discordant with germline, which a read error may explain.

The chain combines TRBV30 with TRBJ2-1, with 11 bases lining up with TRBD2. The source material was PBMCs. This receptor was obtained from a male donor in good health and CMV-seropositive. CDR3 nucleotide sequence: TGTGCCTGGAGTGTAGCTAGCGGGGGGAGTTTGGTCTTC. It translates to CAWSVASGGSLVF. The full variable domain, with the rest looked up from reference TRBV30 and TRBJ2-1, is SQTIHQWPATLVQPVGSPLSLECTVEGTSNPNLYWYRQAAGRGLQLLFYSVGIGQISSEVPQNLSASRPQDRQFILSSKKLLLSDSGFYLCAWSVASGGSLVFGPGTRLTVL.